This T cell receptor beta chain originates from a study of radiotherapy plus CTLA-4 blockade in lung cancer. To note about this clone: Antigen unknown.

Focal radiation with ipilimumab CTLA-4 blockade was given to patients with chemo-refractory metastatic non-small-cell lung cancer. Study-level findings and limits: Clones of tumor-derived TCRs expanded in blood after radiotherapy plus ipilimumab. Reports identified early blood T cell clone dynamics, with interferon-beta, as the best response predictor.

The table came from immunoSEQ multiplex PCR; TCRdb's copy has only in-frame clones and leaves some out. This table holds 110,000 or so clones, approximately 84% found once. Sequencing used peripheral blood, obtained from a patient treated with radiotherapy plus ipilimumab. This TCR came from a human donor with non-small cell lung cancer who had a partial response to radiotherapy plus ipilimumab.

The CDR3 is CASSQAQGDPNNYGYTF. DNA for the CDR3: TGTGCCAGCAGCCAAGCACAGGGCGACCCAAACAATTATGGCTACACCTTC. The rearrangement joins TRBV4-2 to TRBJ1-2, with a tentative D call TRBD1 (6 bases). This CDR3 is 17 amino acids long. The ends were cut back, 1 base at V and 5 bases at J, with 20 bases in the middle. Germline values: CDR1 LGHNA, CDR2 YNFKEQ.